This T cell receptor (beta chain) originates from a study of blood T cells in healthy people across ages. Across the whole study: Template switching captured about one barcoded beta molecule per two T cells.

Primers used in a second PCR of about 7 to 12 cycles were a sample-barcoded 5' primer and a J-beta primer mix. The authors tagged each cDNA molecule using a template-switch adaptor with 12 random nucleotides. TCRdb fed the 5' RACE reads into MiXCR, producing one record per CDR3 protein. Of hundreds of thousands of distinct CDR3 sequences listed, roughly 48% are singletons. The CDR3 has 14 amino acids. The germline gives CDR1 SGHRS, CDR2 YFSETQ. Losses at the gene ends were 3 bases for V and 5 bases for J; bases not matched to a gene: 7. The donors, healthy Caucasians from Russia, were aged roughly 6 to 95. Each sample yielded at least 5.5 micrograms of PBMC total RNA.

Material: blood. The receptor's source is an elderly man in good health. The chain employs TRBV5-1 and TRBJ2-5; 7 bases align to TRBD1. The CDR3 region is CASSSTGVRETQYF. The CDR3 bases are TGCGCCAGCAGCTCAACAGGGGTCCGGGAGACCCAGTACTTC.